A single sample is the source of the 25 T cell receptor beta chains below, sequenced in a study of blood T cell repertoires in COVID-19. Using immunoSEQ multiplex PCR, the repertoire was profiled, and TCRdb retains in-frame clones only, with some absent. The data contain around 60,000 clones, about 86% of them singletons. Sequencing used peripheral blood. The receptors shown here come from a woman of 80 years or more with active or convalescent COVID-19.

The rearrangement links TRBV7-2 to TRBJ2-7; 7 bases map to TRBD1. The germline CDR1 and CDR2 sequences are SGHTA and FQGNSA. J was trimmed by 6 bases and V by 5 bases; bases with no gene match: 10. CDR3 length equals 14 residues. CDR3 coding DNA: TGTGCCAGCAGCCAACAGGGGACAGCATCCGAGCAGTACTTC. Translation gives CASSQQGTASEQYF.

The J gene is TRBJ1-6, the V gene TRBV7-3, with D uncertain. The germline CDR1 and CDR2 sequences are SGHTA and FQGTGA. Trimming removed 5 bases from V and 5 bases from J, with 13 bases in between. This CDR3 contains 15 residues. The CDR3 reads CASSISGKNNSPLHF. The CDR3 bases are TGTGCCAGCAGCATATCCGGGAAAAATAATTCACCCCTCCACTTT.

This chain links TRBV27 with TRBJ1-2; TRBD1 matches at 7 bases. CDR3 length equals 14 residues. Looked up from germline, CDR1 is MNHEY and CDR2 is SMNVEV (reference sequence). V gave up 5 bases and J gave up 4 bases; unmatched junction bases: 7. The DNA for the CDR3 is TGTGCCAGCAGTCCGACGGGACAGTTCTATGGCTACACCTTC. Translated: CASSPTGQFYGYTF.

V and J are TRBV23-1 and TRBJ2-5; D possibly corresponds to TRBD1 (5 bases). TRBV23-1 is assigned to the ORF class and has an uncertain function. This CDR3 has 15 residues. V was shortened by 0 bases and J by 2 bases, with 10 bases between the two germline ends. In nucleotides, the CDR3 is TGCGCCAGCAGTCAATCGATGACAGAGCAAGAGACCCAGTACTTC. Protein: CASSQSMTEQETQYF.

The chain links TRBV27 to TRBJ1-1; TRBD1 matches at 9 bases. The germline V gene has CDR1 MNHEY and CDR2 SMNVEV (reference sequence). The CDR3 is 17 amino acids. V dropped 5 bases and J dropped 6; count of bases not matched to a gene: 16. The CDR3 loop reads CASSVTGTGWKVAEAFF. The CDR3 bases are TGTGCCAGCAGTGTGACTGGGACAGGGTGGAAAGTGGCTGAAGCTTTCTTT.

This chain connects TRBV2 to TRBJ2-7; TRBD2 is a possible D gene (6 bases). The CDR3 is 11 residues long. CDR1 and CDR2 from the germline V gene are SNHLY and FYNNEI. Between the trimmed V and J ends, which lost 7 bases and 7 bases, there was a span of 11 bases. CDR3 loop: CASIWAGEQYF. The DNA of the CDR3 is TGTGCCAGCATTTGGGCGGGGGAGCAGTACTTC.

The chain recombines TRBV6-2 or TRBV6-3 with TRBJ1-5; possible D gene TRBD1, 6 bases. Germline V lookup: CDR1 MNHEY, CDR2 SVGEGT. The CDR3 is 13 residues long. V was trimmed by 5 bases and J by 3 bases, leaving 8 bases between them. The CDR3 DNA reads as TGTGCCAGCAGTGACAGGATCAATCAGCCCCAGCATTTT. This encodes CASSDRINQPQHF.

The rearrangement uses TRBV3-1 (or the pseudogene TRBV3-2) and TRBJ1-5; D is ambiguous. V lost 4 bases and J lost 0, with 19 bases in between. CDR3 length equals 18 residues. Germline CDR1 reads LGHDT; CDR2 reads YNNKEL (reference sequence). The CDR3 sequence: CASSLPSVAINSNQPQHF. CDR3 nucleotides: TGTGCCAGCAGCCTACCGAGTGTAGCGATCAATAGCAATCAGCCCCAGCATTTT.

The chain carries TRBV3-1 (or the pseudogene TRBV3-2) and TRBJ2-1; TRBD1 aligns across 7 bases. Germline CDR1 reads LGHDT; CDR2 reads YNNKEL (reference sequence). Trimming took 3 bases from V and 10 from J; bases not matched to a gene: 3. This CDR3 region has 12 residues. CDR3 amino acids: CASSQTGNEQFF. The CDR3 DNA reads as TGTGCCAGCAGCCAGACAGGGAACGAGCAGTTCTTC.

This chain links TRBV4-1 with TRBJ1-1; 8 nucleotides line up with TRBD1. Germline assignment: CDR1 MGHRA and CDR2 YSYEKL. The CDR3 loop spans 15 amino acids. J was trimmed by 8 bases and V by 3 bases; bases with no gene match: 11. In DNA form, the CDR3 reads TGCGCCAGCAGCCAGGACAGGGTAGGAACAAGGGAAGCTTTCTTT. This sequence encodes CASSQDRVGTREAFF.

J is TRBJ2-5 and V is TRBV7-2; 13 bases line up with TRBD2. Trimming took 1 base from V and 4 from J; bases not matched to a gene: 3. Germline CDR1 is SGHTA and CDR2 is FQGNSA. The CDR3 length is 16 residues. The CDR3 protein is CASSLETSGGRETQYF. Here the CDR3 DNA reads TGTGCCAGCAGCTTAGAGACTAGCGGGGGGCGAGAGACCCAGTACTTC.

The table lists this clone with a few counts. V usage is TRBV5-4 and J usage is TRBJ1-2; possibly TRBD1 for D (5 bases). This CDR3 has 16 residues. Trimming took off 0 bases at V and 1 base at J, with 13 bases between the two ends. Germline CDR1 is SGHNT and CDR2 is YYREEE (reference sequence). CDR3 in amino acids: CASSLASGQINYGYTF. The CDR3 region has the DNA TGTGCCAGCAGCTTGGCCTCAGGGCAGATTAACTATGGCTACACCTTC.

The chain is built from TRBV5-6 and TRBJ1-2; a possible D gene is TRBD1 (5 bases). Germline values: CDR1 SGHDT, CDR2 YYEEEE. The CDR3 is 15 amino acids. V was trimmed by 0 bases and J by 0 bases, leaving 9 bases between them. The CDR3 coding sequence is TGTGCCAGCAGCTTGGTGGCAGGGTCTAACTATGGCTACACCTTC. Residues: CASSLVAGSNYGYTF.

This rearrangement joins TRBV24-1 to TRBJ1-1, with D perhaps matching TRBD1 (6 bases). With 2 bases removed from V and 4 bases from J, the gap between germline ends came to 13 bases. The germline CDR1 and CDR2 sequences are KGHDR and SFDVKD. The CDR3 consists of 15 residues. The CDR3 DNA sequence: TGTGCCACCAGTGATTCACGGGGGGCGGTCACTGAAGCTTTCTTT. It translates to CATSDSRGAVTEAFF.

The chain is built from TRBV10-2 and TRBJ2-6; TRBD1 is a possible D gene (6 bases). CDR1 and CDR2 from the germline V gene are WSHSY and SAAADI. This CDR3 has 16 amino acids. V lost 2 bases and J 0 bases, leaving 8 bases between the germline ends. The CDR3 protein is CASSEQGNSGANVLTF. CDR3 nucleotides: TGCGCCAGCAGTGAGCAGGGGAACTCTGGGGCCAACGTCCTGACTTTC.

This chain links TRBV27 with TRBJ2-7; a weak D match, TRBD1 (5 bases). Germline CDR1 is MNHEY and CDR2 is SMNVEV (reference sequence). The V end was cut by 6 bases, the J end by 0 bases, with 15 bases between. The CDR3 sequence is 15 residues long. CDR3 in amino acids: CASRADSEISYEQYF. In DNA, the CDR3 is TGTGCCAGCAGAGCCGACAGCGAAATCTCCTACGAGCAGTACTTC.

This rearrangement joins TRBV11-2 to TRBJ1-1; D is undetermined. V lost 2 bases, J lost 0 bases, and 16 bases lay in between. The germline V gene encodes CDR1 SGHAT and CDR2 FQNNGV. CDR3 length equals 17 residues. CDR3 nucleotides: TGTGCCAGCAGCTTACGCGGCCAGGACTCAATGAACACTGAAGCTTTCTTT. This encodes CASSLRGQDSMNTEAFF.

The J gene is TRBJ2-5, the V gene TRBV11-2; 8 nucleotides line up with TRBD1. CDR1 and CDR2 (germline): SGHAT, FQNNGV. V was pared by 3 bases and J by 5 bases, with 2 bases of the junction left unmatched. This CDR3 has 13 amino acids. CDR3 sequence: CASSLTGDETQYF. CDR3 sequence (DNA): TGTGCCAGCAGCTTGACAGGGGATGAGACCCAGTACTTC.

The J gene is TRBJ2-1, the V gene TRBV27; 10 nucleotides match TRBD2. V was clipped by 6 bases and J by 2 bases; unmatched bases: 4. CDR3 size: 15 residues. Germline CDR1 is MNHEY and CDR2 is SMNVEV (reference sequence). Here the CDR3 DNA reads TGTGCCAGCAGACTAGCGGGGACCACCTACAATGAGCAGTTCTTC. Its translation: CASRLAGTTYNEQFF.

This clone was found a few times. The V call is TRBV2, the J call TRBJ2-7; a possible D gene is TRBD1 (5 bases). Germline V gene lookup returns CDR1 SNHLY and CDR2 FYNNEI. V lost 3 bases and J lost 6, with 9 bases in between. The CDR3 has 12 residues. CDR3 in amino acids: CASSDRAREQYF. CDR3 coding DNA: TGTGCCAGCAGTGACAGGGCCCGCGAGCAGTACTTC. The complete variable domain, with remaining parts taken from reference TRBV2 and TRBJ2-7, reads EPEVTQTPSHQVTQMGQEVILRCVPISNHLYFYWYRQILGQKVEFLVSFYNNEISEKSEIFDDQFSVERPDGSNFTLKIRSTKLEDSAMYFCASSDRAREQYFGPGTRLTVT.

This sequence joins TRBV24-1 and TRBJ2-1; possible D gene TRBD1, 5 bases. The germline V gene has CDR1 KGHDR and CDR2 SFDVKD. The ends were cut back, 3 bases at V and 1 base at J, with 12 bases in the middle. This CDR3 is 16 amino acids long. This chain's CDR3 is CATSDTPPGSYNEQFF. The CDR3 DNA is TGTGCCACCAGTGATACACCTCCAGGGTCCTACAATGAGCAGTTCTTC.

This sequence joins TRBV9 and TRBJ1-4; weak D call: TRBD1 (5 bases). V lost 3 bases and J 4 bases, leaving 16 bases between the germline ends. CDR3 size: 16 residues. Germline V gene data show CDR1 as SGDLS and CDR2 as YYNGEE. CDR3 amino acids: CASSGGREGVNEKLFF. CDR3 coding DNA: TGTGCCAGCAGCGGCGGTAGAGAAGGGGTTAATGAAAAACTGTTTTTT.

This clone has more than one count but fewer than ten. The chain couples TRBV9 to TRBJ1-3; maybe TRBD1 (6 bases). Trimming stripped 4 bases from V and 4 bases from J, with 15 bases between. The CDR3 totals 15 residues. Germline V CDR1 and CDR2: SGDLS, YYNGEE. CDR3 nucleotides: TGTGCCAGCAGCCCCCGACAGGAGTCGGGAAACACCATATATTTT. As protein: CASSPRQESGNTIYF.

The V gene is TRBV19, the J gene TRBJ2-7, with 8 nucleotides matching TRBD1. CDR1 and CDR2 (germline): LNHDA, SQIVND (reference sequence). J gave up 10 bases and V 2 bases, and 7 bases lay outside the gene matches. This CDR3 has 13 residues. The CDR3 coding sequence is TGTGCCAGTAGTATAAGCGACAGGGGAGGACAGTACTTC. Its protein product is CASSISDRGGQYF.

This chain joins TRBV5-5 and TRBJ2-7; 7 bases are shared with TRBD1. Trimming took 6 bases from V and 9 from J; bases not matched to a gene: 21. This CDR3 comprises 16 residues. Germline V gene data show CDR1 as SGHKS and CDR2 as YYEKEE (reference sequence). The CDR3 DNA is TGTGCCAGCATCCCGGCGGCGGCCAGGGGGAATGGCGTGCAGTACTTC. This sequence encodes CASIPAAARGNGVQYF. Looking up the rest from reference TRBV5-5 and TRBJ2-7 gives the full variable domain: DAGVTQSPTHLIKTRGQQVTLRCSPISGHKSVSWYQQVLGQGPQFIFQYYEKEERGRGNFPDRFSARQFPNYSSELNVNALLLGDSALYLCASIPAAARGNGVQYFGPGTRLTVT.